These 17 T cell receptor beta chains were all obtained from the same sample, sequenced in a study of T cells in Graves' hyperthyroidism and ophthalmopathy. Amplified regions were TCR beta CDR3 sequences from RNA transcripts. The study used the HTBI primer set for a first-round RT-PCR of the TCR CDR3. MiXCR, run by TCRdb on the multiplex PCR reads, gives a single entry per CDR3 protein. This repertoire shows under 250,000 distinct CDR3 sequences, about a sixth found once; its top ten account for roughly 55%. The specimen was blood. These receptors all stem from a woman aged 50 to 60 with Graves' hyperthyroidism.

This clonotype came up many times. The chain joins TRBV28 to TRBJ1-3; D possibly corresponds to TRBD1 (5 bases). V was pared by 6 bases and J by 7 bases, with 19 bases between. This CDR3 is built from 15 residues. Germline V gene data show CDR1 as MDHEN and CDR2 as SYDVKM. CDR3 DNA sequence: TGTGCCAGCAGCCCCGAGGGCCAGGGAAGGAACACCATATATTTT. It is translated as CASSPEGQGRNTIYF. The full variable domain, rest sourced from reference TRBV28 and TRBJ1-3, is DVKVTQSSRYLVKRTGEKVFLECVQDMDHENMFWYRQDPGLGLRLIYFSYDVKMKEKGDIPEGYSVSREKKERFSLILESASTNQTSMYLCASSPEGQGRNTIYFGEGSWLTVV.

This clonotype occurred many times. CDR3 in amino acids: CSVEVFGGGQTTNYGYTF. The CDR3 nucleotides read TGCAGCGTTGAAGTTTTTGGGGGGGGACAGACAACTAACTATGGCTACACCTTC. V and J are TRBV29-1 and TRBJ1-2, with 7 nucleotides matching TRBD1. This CDR3 has 18 amino acids. The V segment lost 1 base and the J segment 0 bases; nucleotides outside the gene matches: 14. Germline CDR1 and CDR2: SQVTM and ANQGSEA.

In this sample, this clonotype turned up many times. The gene calls are TRBV20-1 and TRBJ2-7; 9 bases line up with TRBD2. The CDR3 sequence is 14 residues long. Germline V gene sequence: CDR1 DFQATT, CDR2 SNEGSKA (reference sequence). In nucleotides, the CDR3 is TGCAGCCGGGCTAGCGGGACTGAACCCTACGAGCAGTACTTC. Encoded protein: CSRASGTEPYEQYF.

This clonotype was seen a handful of times. The rearrangement joins TRBV30 to TRBJ2-1; 8 nucleotides align to TRBD1. After removal of 2 bases from V and 7 bases from J, the junction contained 7 bases not matched to a gene. The CDR3 loop spans 14 amino acids. Per the germline V gene, CDR1 is GTSNPN and CDR2 is SVGIG (reference sequence). CDR3 sequence: CAWSSGQGGNEQFF. The CDR3 DNA reads as TGTGCCTGGAGTTCAGGACAGGGAGGTAATGAGCAGTTCTTC. Based on the CDR3 plus reference TRBV30 and TRBJ2-1, the full variable domain is SQTIHQWPATLVQPVGSPLSLECTVEGTSNPNLYWYRQAAGRGLQLLFYSVGIGQISSEVPQNLSASRPQDRQFILSSKKLLLSDSGFYLCAWSSGQGGNEQFFGPGTRLTVL.

At least ten counts were recorded for this clonotype. The J gene is TRBJ1-2, the V gene TRBV20-1, with 7 bases that match TRBD1. Germline CDR1 DFQATT, CDR2 SNEGSKA (reference sequence). The junction had 9 bases not matched to a gene; V was cut back by 5 bases and J by 3 bases. The CDR3 has 14 residues. CDR3: CSAAAWDRDYGYTF. In DNA, the CDR3 is TGCAGTGCTGCCGCGTGGGACAGAGACTATGGCTACACCTTC.

The CDR3 bases are TGCGCCAGCAGCCCTCTTAACACAGATACGCAGTATTTT. Its translation is CASSPLNTDTQYF. The chain uses TRBV5-1 and TRBJ2-3; D is uncertain. Deletions cut 4 bases from V and 2 bases from J, with 8 bases between. The CDR3 runs to 13 residues. Germline values: CDR1 SGHRS, CDR2 YFSETQ.

This chain connects TRBV9 to TRBJ2-5, with D tentatively TRBD1 or TRBD2 (5 bases each). CDR3 length: 15 amino acids. Trimming took off 4 bases at V and 1 base at J, with 14 bases between the two ends. Germline V gene data show CDR1 as SGDLS and CDR2 as YYNGEE. Written as DNA, the CDR3 is TGTGCCAGCAGCCCGGGATGGGGCAGCCAAGAGACCCAGTACTTC. Translated, it gives CASSPGWGSQETQYF.

The chain recombines TRBV6-5 with TRBJ2-6; D is uncertain. From germline, CDR1 is MNHEY and CDR2 SVGAGI. V was clipped by 2 bases and J by 1 base, with 6 bases between them. The CDR3 spans 15 residues. CDR3 sequence (DNA): TGTGCCAGCAGTTACCGGTGGTCTGGGGCCAACGTCCTGACTTTC. It codes for CASSYRWSGANVLTF.

This clonotype showed up just a few times. This rearrangement joins TRBV5-1 to TRBJ1-4; 7 nucleotides line up with TRBD1. Germline lookup yields CDR1 SGHRS and CDR2 YFSETQ. V lost 3 bases, J lost 7 bases, and 9 bases stayed unmatched. CDR3 length: 15 amino acids. CDR3 in amino acids: CASSSGGRGAEKLFF. In nucleotides, the CDR3 is TGCGCCAGCAGCTCTGGGGGCAGGGGGGCTGAAAAACTGTTTTTT.

This clonotype was observed many times. This chain connects TRBV7-8 to TRBJ2-3, with 7 bases matching TRBD1. This CDR3 contains 14 residues. The J segment lost 6 bases and the V segment lost 5 bases, leaving 8 bases of the junction unmatched. Germline assignment: CDR1 SGHVS and CDR2 FQNEAQ. The chain's CDR3 is CASSPDRVGDTQYF. CDR3 coding DNA: TGTGCCAGCAGCCCCGACAGGGTAGGGGATACGCAGTATTTT.

This clonotype was counted a few times. The rearrangement joins TRBV20-1 to TRBJ2-1; tentative D call: TRBD1 (6 bases). V was cut by 3 bases and J by 3 bases, with 9 bases left in between. Per germline, CDR1 DFQATT and CDR2 SNEGSKA (reference sequence). The CDR3 contains 13 residues. CDR3 in amino acids: CSASDRFYNEQFF. CDR3 coding DNA: TGCAGTGCTAGCGACAGGTTCTACAATGAGCAGTTCTTC.

The chain combines TRBV3-1 with TRBJ1-1; D is unresolved. The CDR3 sequence is 15 residues long. The V end was cut by 1 base, the J end by 3 bases, with 12 bases between. Germline CDR1 and CDR2: LGHDT and YNNKEL (reference sequence). The CDR3 DNA is TGTGCCAGCAGCCAAGCCCGGGTAAGGTACACTGAAGCTTTCTTT. Protein sequence: CASSQARVRYTEAFF.

This clonotype was counted ten times or more. The genes are TRBV12-3 or TRBV12-4 and TRBJ1-5; D gene uncertain. Trimming stripped 3 bases from V and 2 bases from J, with 8 bases between. This CDR3 is 14 amino acids long. The CDR3 DNA reads TGTGCCAGCAGTTTCACCGGAGGCAATCAGCCCCAGCATTTT. Amino acid sequence: CASSFTGGNQPQHF.

The V and J genes are TRBV6-1 and TRBJ1-5, with D possibly being TRBD1 (5 bases). CDR3 length: 13 amino acids. Germline CDR1 and CDR2: MNHNS and SASEGT. Trimming took 6 bases from V and 7 from J, leaving 13 bases between them. The CDR3 loop reads CASRPTGDQPQHF. CDR3 DNA: TGTGCCAGCAGACCCACAGGTGACCAGCCCCAGCATTTT.

This chain connects TRBV7-3 to TRBJ2-3; D is perhaps TRBD1 or TRBD2 (6 bases each). V was trimmed by 0 bases and J by 5 bases, leaving 12 bases between them. Per germline, CDR1 SGHTA and CDR2 FQGTGA. The CDR3 runs to 15 residues. The CDR3 loop is CASSLTGRGGDTQYF. The CDR3 bases are TGTGCCAGCAGCTTAACCGGCAGGGGAGGAGATACGCAGTATTTT.

In this sample, this clonotype turned up many times. The chain carries TRBV20-1 and TRBJ2-7; 8 bases map to TRBD2. Looked up from germline, CDR1 is DFQATT and CDR2 is SNEGSKA (reference sequence). With 3 bases clipped from V and 5 bases from J, the junction kept 3 bases outside the gene matches. There are 12 residues in the CDR3. In nucleotides, the CDR3 is TGCAGTGCTAGCGGGAGGGACCACGAGCAGTACTTC. This translates into CSASGRDHEQYF.

This clonotype was counted many times. The chain employs TRBV7-9 and TRBJ2-3; D remains ambiguous. The CDR3 is 13 amino acids. Germline V lookup: CDR1 SEHNR, CDR2 FQNEAQ (reference sequence). V gave up 5 bases and J gave up 5 bases, with 11 bases separating them. DNA of the CDR3: TGTGCCAGCAGCCGATCGGGCCTAGATACGCAGTATTTT. The encoded protein is CASSRSGLDTQYF.